This record looks at one TCR beta chain sequence and its context. This sample was included in a study of blood T cell repertoires in COVID-19. At the level of the study: Acute and convalescent COVID-19 samples came from the United States, Italy and Spain. The analysed material was cDNA or gDNA that came from T cells, B-cell-depleted T cells, or PBMCs.

Germline V gene lookup returns CDR1 LNHDA and CDR2 SQIVND (reference sequence). V was clipped by 5 bases and J by 0 bases; unmatched bases: 12. The CDR3 runs to 17 residues. Authors' data handling: Reference gene primers were amplified, and this amplification served to estimate nucleated cell counts. Data came from immunoSEQ multiplex PCR; TCRdb stores just in-frame clones and leaves some out. Clone size and the V and J calls come from that table; the DNA yielded D and trimming. Among about 120,000 clones listed, roughly four fifths were seen once. The chain uses TRBV19 and TRBJ2-7, with TRBD2 matching 8 bases. The TCR sequence derives from a man in his sixties with acute or convalescent COVID-19. The sample consisted of peripheral blood. The CDR3 coding sequence is TGTGCCAGTAGTCTTAGACTAGCGTGGGCGAGCTCCTACGAGCAGTACTTC. Amino acids: CASSLRLAWASSYEQYF. The variable domain in full, completed from reference TRBV19 and TRBJ2-7, reads DGGITQSPKYLFRKEGQNVTLSCEQNLNHDAMYWYRQDPGQGLRLIYYSQIVNDFQKGDIAEGYSVSREKKESFPLTVTSAQKNPTAFYLCASSLRLAWASSYEQYFGPGTRLTVT.